This T cell receptor beta chain stems from a study of HIV-infected children after antiretroviral therapy interruption. Study information: Interruption-arm samples span weeks 0, 12, interruption end (24 or 48), and about 3 years post-study.

RNA-based 3' RACE libraries used unique molecular identifiers. One entry per CDR3 protein results from TCRdb running MiXCR on the 3' RACE reads. This table holds about 37,000 distinct CDR3 sequences, around 7% found once. The CDR3 is 13 amino acids. The ends were cut back, 6 bases at V and 7 bases at J, with 15 bases in the middle. Germline CDR1 SGHTA, CDR2 FQGNSA. This clonotype was counted only a few times. The treatment denotes: PENTA 11 planned treatment interruption arm or continuous ART arm. At least 24 weeks of at least three-drug ART, in children 2 to 15 years. At least 5 million viable PBMCs were required per cryopreserved sample. From thawed PBMCs, naive CD4+ CD45RA+ CD45RO- T cells were sorted.

The sequencing here drew on CD45RA+ CD4+ T cells from PBMCs, pooled from several time points, taken from a donor given antiretroviral therapy, either interrupted or continuous. Subset defined: naive CD4+ CD45RA+ CD45RO- T cells. This sequence was found in a pool of human donors with HIV. The chain is built from TRBV7-2 and TRBJ1-2; D ambiguous. In DNA, the CDR3 is TGTGCCAGCAGTCCACCTCATCTTCCTGGCTACACCTTC. It yields the protein CASSPPHLPGYTF.